These 21 T cell receptor beta chains came from one sample sequenced in a study of blood T cells in healthy people across ages (dated by TCRdb to the mid-2010s). Library method: 5' RACE. Sequencing relied on an Illumina HiSeq 2500. A second PCR of roughly 6 to 11 cycles was performed with a sample-barcoded 5' primer and a J-beta primer mix. Clones were called with MiXCR by TCRdb after fastp trimmed the public reads at Q25, and only in-frame beta chains were retained. Rows merge per CDR3 protein into single entries with the most common DNA and genes. Here the sample has over 950,000 distinct CDR3 sequences; around two fifths occur a single time. Jointly, the top ten make up 13% of the sample. The sample was blood. These receptors were obtained from a man between 18 and 29 years old in good health.

This clonotype showed up just a few times. This sequence joins TRBV20-1 and TRBJ2-3; TRBD1 is a possible D gene (6 bases). V was shortened by 6 bases and J by 2 bases, with 12 bases between the two germline ends. In germline, CDR1 is DFQATT, CDR2 SNEGSKA (reference sequence). The CDR3 totals 13 residues. The CDR3: CSAPQGFTDTQYF. The DNA of the CDR3 is TGCAGTGCCCCACAGGGTTTCACAGATACGCAGTATTTT.

This clonotype has at least ten counts. This chain uses TRBV12-3 or TRBV12-4 with TRBJ1-2, with no clear D. CDR3 size: 11 residues. Deletions cut 4 bases from V and 4 bases from J, with 4 bases between. The chain's CDR3 is CASSSSYGYTF. In DNA, the CDR3 is TGTGCCAGCAGTTCATCCTATGGCTACACCTTC.

This clonotype was detected many times. This chain joins TRBV20-1 and TRBJ1-2, with TRBD1 as a possible D gene (6 bases). Between the trimmed V and J ends, which lost 0 bases and 7 bases, there was a span of 9 bases. Per germline, CDR1 DFQATT and CDR2 SNEGSKA (reference sequence). This CDR3 region has 12 residues. The CDR3: CSARDTGSGYTF. The DNA for the CDR3 is TGCAGTGCTAGAGATACAGGGTCTGGCTACACCTTC.

In this sample, this clonotype turned up a few times. The chain is built from TRBV5-1 and TRBJ2-3, with 10 bases aligning to TRBD2. The CDR3 runs to 19 residues. The germline V gene has CDR1 SGHRS and CDR2 YFSETQ. Trimming removed 0 bases from V and 0 bases from J; junction bases left unmatched: 10. CDR3 in DNA: TGCGCCAGCAGCTTGGCCGGTCTAGCGGGGGACTCTAGCACAGATACGCAGTATTTT. Its protein is CASSLAGLAGDSSTDTQYF. Complete variable domain (other parts from reference TRBV5-1 and TRBJ2-3): KAGVTQTPRYLIKTRGQQVTLSCSPISGHRSVSWYQQTPGQGLQFLFEYFSETQRNKGNFPGRFSGRQFSNSRSEMNVSTLELGDSALYLCASSLAGLAGDSSTDTQYFGPGTRLTVL.

The chain is built from TRBV9 and TRBJ1-1; 7 nucleotides line up with TRBD1. This CDR3 has 18 amino acids. V lost 3 bases, J lost 6 bases, and 20 bases stayed unmatched. Germline assignment: CDR1 SGDLS and CDR2 YYNGEE. CDR3 sequence: CASSALQIQGRLHAEAFF. The CDR3 region has the DNA TGTGCCAGCAGCGCGTTACAGATACAGGGGCGTTTACACGCTGAAGCTTTCTTT.

The chain carries TRBV20-1 and TRBJ2-2; D may be TRBD2 (6 bases). The germline V gene has CDR1 DFQATT and CDR2 SNEGSKA (reference sequence). This CDR3 is 17 amino acids long. Deletions cut 2 bases from V and 2 bases from J, with 18 bases between. The CDR3 DNA follows: TGCAGTGCTAGACCCCCGGGACTGGCGGACAACACCGGGGAGCTGTTTTTT. The encoded protein is CSARPPGLADNTGELFF.

V is TRBV11-2 and J is TRBJ1-1; TRBD1 aligns across 7 bases. The CDR3 covers 15 residues. J was trimmed by 11 bases and V by 5 bases; bases with no gene match: 17. From germline, CDR1 is SGHAT and CDR2 FQNNGV. The CDR3 bases are TGTGCCAGCAGCAAGGGGGCTGGGGCCCCTGAAAGGGCTTTCTTT. As protein: CASSKGAGAPERAFF.

This clonotype has just a few counts. This chain links TRBV27 with TRBJ2-5; D unresolved. The CDR3 spans 15 residues. CDR1 and CDR2 from the germline V gene are MNHEY and SMNVEV (reference sequence). With 0 bases removed from V and 4 bases from J, the gap between germline ends came to 12 bases. This CDR3 is CASSLSSIGRETQYF. The CDR3 coding sequence is TGTGCCAGCAGTTTATCGTCAATCGGCCGAGAGACCCAGTACTTC.

This CDR3 is CSAARSAYEQYF. The DNA for the CDR3 is TGCAGTGCTGCAAGGTCCGCCTACGAGCAGTACTTC. The rearrangement joins TRBV20-1 to TRBJ2-7, with D hard to call. Germline V gene data show CDR1 as DFQATT and CDR2 as SNEGSKA (reference sequence). The CDR3 consists of 12 residues. V lost 5 bases to trimming and J lost 2 bases, with 10 bases between them.

J is TRBJ1-3 and V is TRBV20-1; a possible D gene is TRBD1 (5 bases). CDR1 is DFQATT and CDR2 is SNEGSKA in the germline V gene (reference sequence). V lost 7 bases, J lost 2 bases, and 24 bases lay in between. The CDR3 has 17 amino acids. The CDR3 nucleotides read TGCAGTGTTGGCAGTTACAATGTCAGGGAAGCTGGAAACACCATATATTTT. Encoded protein: CSVGSYNVREAGNTIYF.

This clonotype has ten or more counts. The chain carries TRBV3-1 and TRBJ1-4, with TRBD1 identical over 7 bases. CDR3 length equals 18 residues. Germline V CDR1 and CDR2: LGHDT, YNNKEL (reference sequence). With 0 bases clipped from V and 0 bases from J, the junction kept 7 bases outside the gene matches. As DNA, the CDR3 is TGTGCCAGCAGCCAAGATCGAGGGACAGCTGCAACTAATGAAAAACTGTTTTTT. This encodes CASSQDRGTAATNEKLFF.

In its sample, this clonotype was seen a few times. V and J are TRBV29-1 and TRBJ2-5, with 8 bases fitting TRBD1. J lost 5 bases, V lost 6 bases, and 8 bases had no gene match. There are 13 residues in the CDR3. The germline gives CDR1 SQVTM, CDR2 ANQGSEA. The CDR3 region has the DNA TGCAGCGTGGAGACAGGGGAGGACGAGACCCAGTACTTC. Protein sequence: CSVETGEDETQYF.

This rearrangement joins TRBV30 to TRBJ2-1, with unresolved D. Germline V CDR1 and CDR2: GTSNPN, SVGIG (reference sequence). The germline V and J ends were trimmed by 2 bases and 5 bases, with 10 bases remaining between them. The CDR3 covers 13 residues. CDR3 bases: TGTGCCTGGAGTATCACAGCTAACAATGAGCAGTTCTTC. This sequence encodes CAWSITANNEQFF.

This clonotype was recorded at least ten times. The chain recombines TRBV12-3 or TRBV12-4 with TRBJ2-5; possible D gene TRBD2, 6 bases. This CDR3 is built from 16 residues. The V end lost 5 bases, the J end lost 2 bases, and 18 bases lay between the germline ends. CDR3 sequence reads: CASSPPSEMGQETQYF. Written as DNA, the CDR3 is TGTGCCAGCAGTCCCCCTAGCGAGATGGGGCAAGAGACCCAGTACTTC.

This clonotype was counted a few times. The V and J genes are TRBV28 and TRBJ1-5; no definite D call. This CDR3 is built from 15 residues. The germline V gene encodes CDR1 MDHEN and CDR2 SYDVKM. V dropped 5 bases and J dropped 5 bases, with 16 bases sitting between them. CDR3 in amino acids: CASSPRSPSDQPQHF. The CDR3, as DNA: TGTGCCAGCAGTCCTCGGAGCCCCTCGGATCAGCCCCAGCATTTT.

This clonotype has only a few counts. The chain has TRBV20-1 and TRBJ1-2, with 9 bases lining up with TRBD1. CDR1 DFQATT and CDR2 SNEGSKA come from the germline V gene (reference sequence). V gave up 6 bases and J gave up 2 bases; unmatched junction bases: 7. This CDR3 has 14 amino acids. This chain's CDR3 is CSAARQGENYGYTF. The CDR3 region has the DNA TGCAGTGCGGCGCGACAGGGGGAGAACTATGGCTACACCTTC.

CDR3 coding DNA: TGTGCCATCAGGGGCGGACAGGGGGAAGATGAAAAACTGTTTTTT. Amino acid sequence: CAIRGGQGEDEKLFF. The chain carries TRBV10-3 and TRBJ1-4; 10 bases align to TRBD1. The CDR3 is 15 residues long. Looked up from germline, CDR1 is ENHRY and CDR2 is SYGVKD. Trimming cost V 6 bases and J 6 bases; bases outside gene matches: 7.

The V and J genes are TRBV3-1 and TRBJ1-2; D remains ambiguous. This CDR3 has 14 residues. V gave up 4 bases and J gave up 4 bases, with 13 bases separating them. Germline CDR1 is LGHDT and CDR2 is YNNKEL (reference sequence). CDR3 DNA: TGTGCCAGCAGCCGGGCTCCAAGCTCCTATGGCTACACCTTC. Its protein is CASSRAPSSYGYTF.

The table lists this clonotype with a few counts. The chain joins TRBV9 to TRBJ2-3, with 14 bases aligning to TRBD2. This CDR3 has 19 amino acids. Germline CDR1 SGDLS, CDR2 YYNGEE. V shed 5 bases, J shed 1 base, and the junction held 12 bases outside the gene matches. The CDR3 loop reads CASSKGGTSGGGGTDTQYF. The CDR3 region has the DNA TGTGCCAGCAGTAAGGGAGGGACTAGCGGGGGAGGAGGCACAGATACGCAGTATTTT.

The V and J genes are TRBV6-2 or TRBV6-3 and TRBJ2-7; unclear D gene. Per germline, CDR1 MNHEY and CDR2 SVGEGT. CDR3 length equals 14 residues. Trimming cost V 2 bases and J 5 bases, with 13 bases left between them. CDR3 nucleotides: TGTGCCAGCAGTTACGATGACACACGGGACGAGCAGTACTTC. Translated, it gives CASSYDDTRDEQYF.

This clonotype came up a few times. The chain recombines TRBV6-1 with TRBJ1-4; 8 bases are shared with TRBD1. V lost 4 bases, J lost 4 bases, and 5 bases stayed unmatched. In germline, CDR1 is MNHNS, CDR2 SASEGT. CDR3 length: 15 residues. For the CDR3, the DNA is TGTGCCAGCAGTGCCCCGGGACAGGTTAATGAAAAACTGTTTTTT. Amino acid sequence: CASSAPGQVNEKLFF.